These T cell receptor beta chains were read from a single sample in a study of tumor-infiltrating lymphocytes in primary liver carcinoma. TCRdb reanalysed the multiplex PCR reads using MiXCR and keeps one entry per CDR3 protein. The top ten hold roughly 19% of the sample, which has nearly 45,000 distinct CDR3 sequences, approximately 70% seen once. Sequencing input: liver tumor tissue from sampling region 2. Receptors were obtained from a man between 35 and 55 years old with primary liver carcinoma and hepatitis B virus infection. The CDR3 runs from the conserved cysteine through the conserved F or W. The D gene is left open where the match is weak. Size is omitted from some rows. Given values are once, few, many or a class for expanded clones.

v_gene	j_gene	abundance	d_gene	CDR3aa	CDR3nt
TRBV11-2	TRBJ2-1	.	TRBD2	CANSFSGPFDNEQFF	TGTGCTAACAGCTTTAGCGGGCCATTCGACAATGAGCAATTCTTC
TRBV6-1	TRBJ2-1	.	TRBD2	CASSSGLAGTYNEQFF	TGTGCTAGCAGCTCAGGACTAGCGGGAACCTACAATGAGCAGTTCTTC
TRBV9	TRBJ1-1	.	.	CASSVDGQSNTEAFF	TGTGCCAGCAGCGTAGATGGACAGAGCAACACTGAAGCTTTCTTT
TRBV7-2	TRBJ1-2	.	.	CASSQGSDYTF	TGTGCCAGCAGCCAGGGATCAGACTACACCTTC
TRBV5-4	TRBJ1-5	many	TRBD1	CASSPDRGLNQPQHF	TGTGCCAGCAGCCCCGACAGGGGGCTGAATCAGCCCCAGCATTTT
TRBV6-6	TRBJ2-5	.	TRBD2	CASGGVYQYHETQYF	TGTGCCAGCGGGGGGGTATACCAGTACCATGAGACCCAGTACTTC
TRBV6-1	TRBJ2-1	.	.	CTSTEGQGAHNEQFF	TGTACCAGCACCGAGGGGCAAGGGGCCCACAATGAGCAGTTCTTC
TRBV18	TRBJ2-6	.	TRBD2	CASSTAMSGSLVPGANVLTF	TGTGCCAGCTCCACCGCTATGAGCGGGAGCTTGGTACCTGGGGCCAACGTCCTGACTTTC
TRBV29-1	TRBJ2-7	.	.	CSASWGNHEQCF	TGCAGTGCGAGTTGGGGTAATCACGAGCAGTGCTTC
TRBV29-1	TRBJ1-1	.	.	CSEAGWVNTEAFF	TGCAGCGAGGCGGGATGGGTGAACACTGAAGCTTTCTTT
TRBV11-2	TRBJ2-7	.	.	CASSLGGENPYEQYF	TGTGCCAGCAGCTTAGGGGGCGAAAACCCATACGAGCAGTACTTC
TRBV7-9	TRBJ2-1	once	.	CASSPETTGGSSYNEQFF	TGTGCCAGCAGCCCCGAGACTACCGGGGGAAGCTCCTACAATGAGCAGTTCTTC
TRBV5-1	TRBJ2-3	.	.	CTSSLGHITDMQYF	TGCACCAGCAGCTTGGGACATATCACAGATATGCAGTATTTT
TRBV7-9	TRBJ1-5	many	.	CASSSDYSNQPQHF	TGTGCCAGCAGCTCAGACTATAGCAATCAGCCCCAGCATTTT
TRBV11-1	TRBJ1-6	.	.	CASSRTLVSPILF	TGTGCCAGCAGCCGGACACTAGTTTCGCCCATCCTCTTT
TRBV29-1	TRBJ2-3	.	.	CSVAGLDGRSTDTQYF	TGCAGCGTTGCTGGACTGGACGGACGTAGTACAGATACGCAGTATTTT
TRBV5-5	TRBJ1-4	.	.	CVSSLEWRDGEKLFF	TGTGTCAGCAGCTTGGAGTGGAGGGATGGAGAAAAATTGTTTTTT
TRBV4-3	TRBJ2-5	.	.	CASSQALRLTETQYF	TGCGCCAGCAGCCAAGCACTTCGTTTAACTGAGACCCAGTACTTC
TRBV10-3	TRBJ2-3	.	.	CVCGNEIGTQYF	TGTGTCTGTGGTAATGAGATAGGTACGCAGTATTTT
TRBV28	TRBJ2-5	once	.	CASRKQGPDTQYF	TGTGCCAGCAGAAAGCAGGGTCCAGATACCCAGTACTTC
TRBV5-6	TRBJ1-1	.	.	CTSSFHGFNTEAFF	TGTACCAGCAGCTTTCACGGATTTAACACTGAAGCTTTCTTC
TRBV5-4	TRBJ2-6	.	.	CASSPGSFFSGANVLSF	TGTGCCAGCAGCCCCGGGTCTTTCTTCTCTGGGGCCAACGTCCTGTCATTC
TRBV28	TRBJ2-1	many	.	CASSPTGSYNEQFF	TGTGCCAGCAGTCCTACCGGGTCCTACAATGAGCAGTTCTTC
TRBV11-2	TRBJ2-5	.	.	CASSPSSIHGTGRETQYF	TGTGCTAGCAGTCCTAGCTCAATCCATGGTACTGGGCGGGAGACCCAGTACTTC
TRBV2	TRBJ2-1	.	.	CTSSTGQAGGQFF	TGTACCAGCAGTACAGGGCAAGCAGGAGGGCAGTTCTTC
TRBV29-1	TRBJ1-5	.	.	CSAGQGNEPQHF	TGCAGCGCCGGGCAGGGCAATGAGCCCCAGCATTTT
TRBV5-1	TRBJ1-1	many	.	CASSLDNPGGTEAFF	TGCGCCAGCAGCTTGGATAATCCGGGGGGCACTGAAGCTTTCTTT
TRBV11-2	TRBJ2-6	.	TRBD1	CAGSLGGDRGIPLSGANVLTF	TGTGCCGGCAGCTTGGGGGGAGACAGGGGCATTCCCCTCTCTGGGGCCAACGTCCTGACTTTC
TRBV29-1	TRBJ1-4	.	.	CSVEGGMGEKLFF	TGCAGCGTTGAGGGAGGGATGGGGGAAAAACTGTTTTTT
TRBV28	TRBJ2-7	many	.	CASSSHGWDSYEQYF	TGTGCCAGCAGTTCCCACGGGTGGGACTCCTACGAGCAGTACTTC
TRBV6-4	TRBJ2-1	many	.	CASSAQGQNEQFF	TGTGCCAGCAGTGCCCAAGGGCAGAATGAGCAGTTCTTC
TRBV9	TRBJ1-2	.	.	CASSAQTGTYGYTF	TGTGCCAGCAGCGCCCAGACTGGAACGTACGGCTACACCTTC
TRBV5-1	TRBJ2-3	many	TRBD2	CASGELAGGADTQYF	TGCGCCAGCGGGGAACTAGCGGGAGGCGCAGATACGCAGTATTTT
TRBV28	TRBJ2-2	.	.	CASERGGAGDLFF	TGTGCCAGCGAGAGAGGGGGAGCCGGGGATCTGTTTTTT
TRBV5-4	TRBJ2-2	.	.	CASSFGRNRPSGAGELFF	TGTGCCAGCAGCTTTGGGCGAAATAGGCCTAGTGGGGCCGGGGAGCTGTTTTTT
TRBV29-1	TRBJ2-3	.	.	CSVTIAGVTDAQYF	TGCAGCGTCACTATAGCAGGAGTAACAGATGCGCAGTATTTT
TRBV5-5	TRBJ1-2	medium-sized	.	CASSPHPDRTNYGYTF	TGTGCCAGCAGCCCTCACCCGGACAGAACTAACTATGGCTACACCTTC
TRBV6-1	TRBJ1-1	medium-sized	TRBD1	CASSEGEGQGANTEAFF	TGTGCCAGCAGTGAAGGTGAAGGGCAGGGGGCTAACACTGAAGCTTTCTTT
TRBV24-1	TRBJ1-2	.	.	CATSDPGGGYTF	TGTGCCACCAGTGATCCTGGCGGGGGCTACACGTTC
TRBV28	TRBJ2-4	.	.	CASSDQEPISKNIQYF	TGTGCCAGTAGCGATCAAGAGCCCATATCCAAAAACATTCAGTATTTC
TRBV11-2	TRBJ2-3	.	TRBD2	CASSSELAGVADTQYF	TGTGCCAGCTCCTCGGAACTAGCGGGCGTCGCAGATACGCAGTATTTT
TRBV29-1	TRBJ1-4	.	.	CSIGGGMGEKLFF	TGCAGCATTGGCGGAGGAATGGGTGAAAAACTGTTTTTT
TRBV20-1	TRBJ1-1	many	TRBD1	CSARDPSGGPEAFF	TGCAGTGCTAGAGATCCCTCAGGGGGCCCTGAAGCTTTCTTT
TRBV4-1	TRBJ2-3	few	.	CASSQDGRSVDTQYF	TGCGCCAGCAGTCAAGACGGTAGGAGCGTAGATACGCAGTATTTT
TRBV4-3	TRBJ2-7	few	TRBD2	CTSSQDRASGYEQYF	TGCACTAGCAGCCAAGATCGGGCTAGCGGCTACGAGCAGTACTTC
TRBV4-2	TRBJ2-3	once	.	CASASGLPRTDTQYF	TGTGCGAGCGCGAGCGGGCTCCCCAGGACAGATACGCAGTATTTC